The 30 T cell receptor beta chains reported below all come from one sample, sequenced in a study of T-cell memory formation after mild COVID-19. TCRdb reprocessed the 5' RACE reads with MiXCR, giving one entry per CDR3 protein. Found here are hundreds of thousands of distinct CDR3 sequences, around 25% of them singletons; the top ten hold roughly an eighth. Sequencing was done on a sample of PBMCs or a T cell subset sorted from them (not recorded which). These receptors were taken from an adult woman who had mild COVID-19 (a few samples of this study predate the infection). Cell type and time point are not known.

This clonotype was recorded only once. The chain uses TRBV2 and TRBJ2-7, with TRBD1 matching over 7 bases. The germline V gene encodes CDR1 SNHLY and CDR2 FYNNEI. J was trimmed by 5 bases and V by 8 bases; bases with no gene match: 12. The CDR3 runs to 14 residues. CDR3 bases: TGTGCCAGCGGGTGGAACAGGGGCAAGGACGAGCAGTACTTC. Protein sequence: CASGWNRGKDEQYF.

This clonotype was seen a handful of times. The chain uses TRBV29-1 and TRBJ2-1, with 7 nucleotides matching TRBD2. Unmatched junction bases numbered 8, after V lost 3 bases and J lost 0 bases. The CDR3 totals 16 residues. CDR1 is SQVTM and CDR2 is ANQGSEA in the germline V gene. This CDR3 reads CSVEWLAASSYNEQFF. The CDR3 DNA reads TGCAGCGTTGAGTGGCTAGCGGCTAGCTCCTACAATGAGCAGTTCTTC.

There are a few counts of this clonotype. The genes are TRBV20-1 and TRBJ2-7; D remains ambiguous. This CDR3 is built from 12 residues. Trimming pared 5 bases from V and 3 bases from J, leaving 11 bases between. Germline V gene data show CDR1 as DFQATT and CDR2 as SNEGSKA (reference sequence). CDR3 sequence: CSAPTSFYEQYF. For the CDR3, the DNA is TGCAGTGCTCCCACCTCCTTCTACGAGCAGTACTTC.

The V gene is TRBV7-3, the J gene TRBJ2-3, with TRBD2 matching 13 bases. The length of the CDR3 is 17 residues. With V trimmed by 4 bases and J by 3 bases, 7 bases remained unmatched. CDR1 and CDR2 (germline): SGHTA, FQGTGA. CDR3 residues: CASSSTPLAGGTDTQYF. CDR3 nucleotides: TGTGCCAGCAGCTCTACCCCACTAGCGGGAGGGACAGATACGCAGTATTTT.

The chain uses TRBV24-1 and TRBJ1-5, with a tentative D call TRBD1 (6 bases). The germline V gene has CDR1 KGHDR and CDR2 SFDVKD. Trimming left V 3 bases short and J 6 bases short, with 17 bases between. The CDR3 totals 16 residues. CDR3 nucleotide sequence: TGTGCCACCAGTGATGGGGGACAAGGGGAAGGTCAGCCCCAGCATTTT. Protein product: CATSDGGQGEGQPQHF.

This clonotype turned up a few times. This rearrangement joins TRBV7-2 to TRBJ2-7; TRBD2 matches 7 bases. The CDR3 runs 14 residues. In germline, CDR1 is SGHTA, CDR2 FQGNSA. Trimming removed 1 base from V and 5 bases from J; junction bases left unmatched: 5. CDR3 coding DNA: TGTGCCAGCAGCTTAGTCGCGGGAGTCCACGAGCAGTACTTC. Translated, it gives CASSLVAGVHEQYF.

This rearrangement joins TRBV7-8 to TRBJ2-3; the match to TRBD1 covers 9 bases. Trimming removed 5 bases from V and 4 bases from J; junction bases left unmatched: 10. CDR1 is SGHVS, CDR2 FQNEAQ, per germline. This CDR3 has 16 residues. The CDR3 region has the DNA TGTGCCAGCAGCCCCCAGACAGGGGGGGGCCCAGATACGCAGTATTTT. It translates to CASSPQTGGGPDTQYF.

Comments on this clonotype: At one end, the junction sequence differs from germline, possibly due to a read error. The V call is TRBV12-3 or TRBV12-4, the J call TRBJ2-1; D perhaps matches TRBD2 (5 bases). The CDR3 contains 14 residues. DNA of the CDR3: TGTGCCAGCAGATTAGGGAGCTCCTACAATGAGCAGTTCTTC. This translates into CASRLGSSYNEQFF.

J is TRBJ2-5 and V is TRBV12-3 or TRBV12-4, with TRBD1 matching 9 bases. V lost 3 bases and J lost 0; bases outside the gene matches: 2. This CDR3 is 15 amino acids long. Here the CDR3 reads CASSFGDRDQETQYF. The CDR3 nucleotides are TGTGCCAGCAGTTTCGGGGACAGGGACCAAGAGACCCAGTACTTC.

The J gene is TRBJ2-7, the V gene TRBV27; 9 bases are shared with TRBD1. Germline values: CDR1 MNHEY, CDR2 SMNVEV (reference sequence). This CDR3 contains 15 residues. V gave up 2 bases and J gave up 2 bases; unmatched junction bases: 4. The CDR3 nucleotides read TGTGCCAGCAGTTTAAGACAGGGGGAAACCTACGAGCAGTACTTC. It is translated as CASSLRQGETYEQYF.

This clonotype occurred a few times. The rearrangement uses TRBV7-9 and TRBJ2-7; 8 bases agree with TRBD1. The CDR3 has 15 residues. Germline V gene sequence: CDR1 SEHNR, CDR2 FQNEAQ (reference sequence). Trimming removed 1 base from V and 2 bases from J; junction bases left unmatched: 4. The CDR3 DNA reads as TGTGCCAGCAGCTTAGGGGACAGGACGGCCTACGAGCAGTACTTC. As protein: CASSLGDRTAYEQYF.

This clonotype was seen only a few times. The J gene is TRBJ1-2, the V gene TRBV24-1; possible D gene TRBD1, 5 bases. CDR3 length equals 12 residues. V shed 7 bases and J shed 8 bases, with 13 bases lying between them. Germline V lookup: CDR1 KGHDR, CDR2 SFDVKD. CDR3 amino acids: CATRDMFEGYTF. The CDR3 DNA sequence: TGTGCCACCAGGGACATGTTTGAAGGCTACACCTTC.

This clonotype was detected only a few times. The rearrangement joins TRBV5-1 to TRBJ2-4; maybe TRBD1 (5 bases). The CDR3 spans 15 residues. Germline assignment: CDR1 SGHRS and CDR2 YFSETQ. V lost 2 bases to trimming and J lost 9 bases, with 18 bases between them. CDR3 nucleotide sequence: TGCGCCAGCAGCTTACAGGATACAGATAGGGGCATTCAGTACTTC. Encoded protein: CASSLQDTDRGIQYF. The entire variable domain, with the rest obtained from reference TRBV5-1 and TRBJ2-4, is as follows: KAGVTQTPRYLIKTRGQQVTLSCSPISGHRSVSWYQQTPGQGLQFLFEYFSETQRNKGNFPGRFSGRQFSNSRSEMNVSTLELGDSALYLCASSLQDTDRGIQYFGAGTRLSVL.

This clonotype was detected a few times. The CDR3 loop is CSARGTGQGSWTEAFF. CDR3 nucleotides: TGCAGTGCTAGAGGAACGGGACAGGGTAGTTGGACTGAAGCTTTCTTT. The gene calls are TRBV20-1 and TRBJ1-1, with TRBD1 matching 9 bases. J gave up 5 bases and V 1 base, and 11 bases lay outside the gene matches. The germline CDR1 and CDR2 sequences are DFQATT and SNEGSKA (reference sequence). The CDR3 sequence is 16 residues long.

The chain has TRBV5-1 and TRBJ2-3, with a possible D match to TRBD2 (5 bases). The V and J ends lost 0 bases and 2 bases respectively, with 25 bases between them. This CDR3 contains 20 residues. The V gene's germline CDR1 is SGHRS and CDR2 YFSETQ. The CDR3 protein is CASSLANRGSDVRLTDTQYF. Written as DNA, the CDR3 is TGCGCCAGCAGCTTGGCCAACCGGGGATCGGACGTGAGGCTCACAGATACGCAGTATTTT.

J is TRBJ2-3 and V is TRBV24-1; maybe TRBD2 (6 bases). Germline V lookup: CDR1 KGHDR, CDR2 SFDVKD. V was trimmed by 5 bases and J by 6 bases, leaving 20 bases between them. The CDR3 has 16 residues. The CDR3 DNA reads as TGTGCCACCAGTGCTTTTGGAGGGACTCCGGAGGATACGCAGTATTTT. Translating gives CATSAFGGTPEDTQYF.

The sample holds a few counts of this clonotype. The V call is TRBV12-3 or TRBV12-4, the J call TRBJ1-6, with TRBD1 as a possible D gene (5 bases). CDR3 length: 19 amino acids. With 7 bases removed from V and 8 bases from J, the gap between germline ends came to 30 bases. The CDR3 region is CASTYQPGWGFSPDSPLHF. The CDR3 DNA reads TGTGCCAGCACCTACCAACCAGGGTGGGGTTTTTCCCCCGATTCACCCCTCCACTTT.

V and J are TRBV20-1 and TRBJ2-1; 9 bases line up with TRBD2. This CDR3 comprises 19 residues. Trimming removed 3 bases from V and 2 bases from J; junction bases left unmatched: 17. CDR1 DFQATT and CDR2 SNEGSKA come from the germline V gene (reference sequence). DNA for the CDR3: TGCAGTGCTAGGGCCTATTTACCCAGGCGGGAGGGCACCTACAATGAGCAGTTCTTC. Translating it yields CSARAYLPRREGTYNEQFF.

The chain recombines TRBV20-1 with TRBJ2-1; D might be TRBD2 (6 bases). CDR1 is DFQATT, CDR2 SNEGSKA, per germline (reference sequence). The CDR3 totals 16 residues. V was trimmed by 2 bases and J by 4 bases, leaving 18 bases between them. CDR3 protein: CSARKRTGEGYNEQFF. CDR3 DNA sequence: TGCAGTGCTAGAAAAAGGACGGGAGAAGGGTACAATGAGCAGTTCTTC.

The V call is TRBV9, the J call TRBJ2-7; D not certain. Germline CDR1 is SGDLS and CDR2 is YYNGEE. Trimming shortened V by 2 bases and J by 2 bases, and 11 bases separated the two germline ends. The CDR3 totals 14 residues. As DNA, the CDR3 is TGTGCCAGCAGCGTGGTCGCGTCCACCTACGAGCAGTACTTC. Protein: CASSVVASTYEQYF.

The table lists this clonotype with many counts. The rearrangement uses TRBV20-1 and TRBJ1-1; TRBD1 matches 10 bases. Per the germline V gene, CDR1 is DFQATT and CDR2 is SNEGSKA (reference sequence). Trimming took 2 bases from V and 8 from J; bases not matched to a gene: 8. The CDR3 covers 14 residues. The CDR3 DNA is TGCAGTGCTAGACCCGGGACAGGGGTAGCCGAAGCTTTCTTT. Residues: CSARPGTGVAEAFF.

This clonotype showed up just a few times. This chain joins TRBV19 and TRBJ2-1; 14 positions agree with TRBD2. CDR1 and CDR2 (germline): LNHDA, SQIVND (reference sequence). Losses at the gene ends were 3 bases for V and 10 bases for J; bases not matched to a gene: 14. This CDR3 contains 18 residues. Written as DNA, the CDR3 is TGTGCCAGTAGTATCATGGGTTGGGGGACTAGCGGGAGAAGCGAGCAGTTCTTC. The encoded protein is CASSIMGWGTSGRSEQFF.

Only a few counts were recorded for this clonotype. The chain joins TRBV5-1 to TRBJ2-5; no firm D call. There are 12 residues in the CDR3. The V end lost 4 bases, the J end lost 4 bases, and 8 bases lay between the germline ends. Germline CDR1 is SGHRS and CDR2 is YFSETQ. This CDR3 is CASSALGETQYF. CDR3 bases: TGCGCCAGCAGCGCCCTAGGAGAGACCCAGTACTTC.

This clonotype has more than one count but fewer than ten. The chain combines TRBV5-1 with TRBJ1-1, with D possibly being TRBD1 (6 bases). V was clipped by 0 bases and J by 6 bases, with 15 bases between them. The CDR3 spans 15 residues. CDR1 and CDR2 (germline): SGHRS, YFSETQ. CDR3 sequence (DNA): TGCGCCAGCAGCTTGGGGCGGGACACCTATCCTGAAGCTTTCTTT. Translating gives CASSLGRDTYPEAFF.

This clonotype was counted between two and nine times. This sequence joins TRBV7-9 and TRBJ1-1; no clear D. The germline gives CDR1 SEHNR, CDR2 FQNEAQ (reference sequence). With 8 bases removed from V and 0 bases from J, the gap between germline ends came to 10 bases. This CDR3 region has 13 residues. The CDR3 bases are TGTGCCAGCTTCCCCATCATGAACACTGAAGCTTTCTTT. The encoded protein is CASFPIMNTEAFF.

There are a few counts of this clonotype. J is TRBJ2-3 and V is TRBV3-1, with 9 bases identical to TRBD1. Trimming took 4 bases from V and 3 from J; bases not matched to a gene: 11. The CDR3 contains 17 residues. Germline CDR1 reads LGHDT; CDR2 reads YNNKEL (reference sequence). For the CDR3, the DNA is TGTGCCAGCAGCCCATCCTCGGGGACAGGGATAACAGATACGCAGTATTTT. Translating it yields CASSPSSGTGITDTQYF.

In DNA form, the CDR3 reads TGTGCCAGCAGCTTTAGGCAGAAGTACAATGAGCAGTTCTTC. Protein product: CASSFRQKYNEQFF. This sequence joins TRBV7-9 and TRBJ2-1; D not certain. V was cut by 3 bases and J by 4 bases, with 10 bases left in between. Germline lookup yields CDR1 SEHNR and CDR2 FQNEAQ (reference sequence). CDR3 length equals 14 residues. Combining the CDR3 with reference TRBV7-9 and TRBJ2-1 gives the whole variable domain DTGVSQNPRHKITKRGQNVTFRCDPISEHNRLYWYRQTLGQGPEFLTYFQNEAQLEKSRLLSDRFSAERPKGSFSTLEIQRTEQGDSAMYLCASSFRQKYNEQFFGPGTRLTVL.

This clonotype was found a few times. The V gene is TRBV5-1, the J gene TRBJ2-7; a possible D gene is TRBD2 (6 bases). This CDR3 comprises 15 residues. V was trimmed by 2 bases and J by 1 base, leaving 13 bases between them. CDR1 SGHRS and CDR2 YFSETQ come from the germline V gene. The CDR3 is CASSFTRRGSYEQYF. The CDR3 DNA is TGCGCCAGCAGCTTCACACGGAGGGGTTCCTACGAGCAGTACTTC.

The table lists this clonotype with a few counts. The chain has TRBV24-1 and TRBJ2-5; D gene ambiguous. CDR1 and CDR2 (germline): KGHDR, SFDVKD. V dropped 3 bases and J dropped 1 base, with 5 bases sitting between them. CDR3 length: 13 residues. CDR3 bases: TGTGCCACCAGTGATGACTCCCAAGAGACCCAGTACTTC. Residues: CATSDDSQETQYF.

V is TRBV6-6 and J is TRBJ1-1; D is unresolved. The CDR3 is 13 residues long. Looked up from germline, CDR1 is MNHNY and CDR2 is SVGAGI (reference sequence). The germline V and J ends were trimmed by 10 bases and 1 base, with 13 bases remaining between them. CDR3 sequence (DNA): TGTGCCACCTCTAGGCGGGCGAACACTGAAGCTTTCTTT. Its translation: CATSRRANTEAFF.